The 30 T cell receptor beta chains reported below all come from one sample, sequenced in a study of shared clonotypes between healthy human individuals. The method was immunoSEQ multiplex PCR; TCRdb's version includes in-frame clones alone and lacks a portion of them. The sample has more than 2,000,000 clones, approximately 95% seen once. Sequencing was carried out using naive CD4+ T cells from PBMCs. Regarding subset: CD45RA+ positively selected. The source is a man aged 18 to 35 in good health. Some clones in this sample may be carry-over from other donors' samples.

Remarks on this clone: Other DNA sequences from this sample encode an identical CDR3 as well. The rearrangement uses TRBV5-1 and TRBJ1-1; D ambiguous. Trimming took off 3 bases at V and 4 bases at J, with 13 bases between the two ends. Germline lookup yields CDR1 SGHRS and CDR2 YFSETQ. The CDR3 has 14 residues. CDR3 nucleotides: TGCGCCAGCAGCTCGTTGACCGGAGGCACTGAAGCTTTCTTT. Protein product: CASSSLTGGTEAFF.

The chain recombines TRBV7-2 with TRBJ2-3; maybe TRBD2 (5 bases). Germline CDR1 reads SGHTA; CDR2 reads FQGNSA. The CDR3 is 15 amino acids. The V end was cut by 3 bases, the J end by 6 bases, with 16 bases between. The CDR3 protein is CASSFWESGDDTQYF. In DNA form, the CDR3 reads TGTGCCAGCAGCTTTTGGGAAAGCGGAGACGATACGCAGTATTTT.

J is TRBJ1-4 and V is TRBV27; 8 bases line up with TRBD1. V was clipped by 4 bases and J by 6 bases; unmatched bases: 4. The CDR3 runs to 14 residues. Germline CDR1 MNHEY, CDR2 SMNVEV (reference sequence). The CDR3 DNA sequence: TGTGCCAGCAGTTCCAGGGGGCAGGATGAAAAACTGTTTTTT. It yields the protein CASSSRGQDEKLFF.

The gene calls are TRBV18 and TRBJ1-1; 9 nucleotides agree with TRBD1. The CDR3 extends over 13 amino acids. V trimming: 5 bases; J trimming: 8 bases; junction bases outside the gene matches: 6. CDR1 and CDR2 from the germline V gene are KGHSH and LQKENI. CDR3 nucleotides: TGTGCCAGCTCATGGACAGGGGTCTCCGAAGCTTTCTTT. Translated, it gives CASSWTGVSEAFF.

The CDR3 region has the DNA TGCGCCAGCAGCCCCCGGGGGGGAGGGGAGACCCAGTACTTC. This codes for CASSPRGGGETQYF. The J gene is TRBJ2-5, the V gene TRBV4-1, with 8 bases identical to TRBD2. Per the germline V gene, CDR1 is MGHRA and CDR2 is YSYEKL. Trimming removed 4 bases from V and 5 bases from J; junction bases left unmatched: 6. The CDR3 spans 14 residues.

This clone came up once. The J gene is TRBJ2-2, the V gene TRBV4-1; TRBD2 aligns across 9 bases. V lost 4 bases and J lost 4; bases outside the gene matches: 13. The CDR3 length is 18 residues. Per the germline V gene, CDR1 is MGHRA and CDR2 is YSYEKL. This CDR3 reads CASSPRERGRAGTGELFF. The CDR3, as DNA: TGCGCCAGCAGCCCCCGGGAGCGCGGGAGGGCTGGCACCGGGGAGCTGTTTTTT.

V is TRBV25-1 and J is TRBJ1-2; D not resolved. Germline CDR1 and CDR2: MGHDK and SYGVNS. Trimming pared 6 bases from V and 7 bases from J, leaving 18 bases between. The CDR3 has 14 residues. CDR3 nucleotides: TGTGCCAGCAGGTATCCCGGAAATTACTTTGGCTACACCTTC. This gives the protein CASRYPGNYFGYTF.

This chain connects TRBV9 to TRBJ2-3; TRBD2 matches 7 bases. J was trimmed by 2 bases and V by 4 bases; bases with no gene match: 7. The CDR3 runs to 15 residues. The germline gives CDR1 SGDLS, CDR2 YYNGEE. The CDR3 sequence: CASSLRLAPTDTQYF. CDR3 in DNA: TGTGCCAGCAGCCTCCGACTAGCCCCCACAGATACGCAGTATTTT.

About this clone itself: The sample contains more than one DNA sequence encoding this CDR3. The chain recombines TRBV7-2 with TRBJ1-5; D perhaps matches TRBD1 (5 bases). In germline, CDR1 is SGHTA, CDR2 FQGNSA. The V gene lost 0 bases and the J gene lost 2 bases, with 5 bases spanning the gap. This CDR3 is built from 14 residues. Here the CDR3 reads CASSLAGGNQPQHF. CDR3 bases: TGTGCCAGCAGCTTAGCGGGGGGCAATCAGCCCCAGCATTTT.

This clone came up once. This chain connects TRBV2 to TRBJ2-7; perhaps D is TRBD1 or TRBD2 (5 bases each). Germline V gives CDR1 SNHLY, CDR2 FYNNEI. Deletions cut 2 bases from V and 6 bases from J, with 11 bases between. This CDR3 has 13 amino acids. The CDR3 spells CASSESGGSEQYF. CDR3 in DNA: TGTGCCAGCAGTGAAAGTGGGGGAAGCGAGCAGTACTTC. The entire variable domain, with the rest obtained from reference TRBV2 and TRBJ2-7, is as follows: EPEVTQTPSHQVTQMGQEVILRCVPISNHLYFYWYRQILGQKVEFLVSFYNNEISEKSEIFDDQFSVERPDGSNFTLKIRSTKLEDSAMYFCASSESGGSEQYFGPGTRLTVT.

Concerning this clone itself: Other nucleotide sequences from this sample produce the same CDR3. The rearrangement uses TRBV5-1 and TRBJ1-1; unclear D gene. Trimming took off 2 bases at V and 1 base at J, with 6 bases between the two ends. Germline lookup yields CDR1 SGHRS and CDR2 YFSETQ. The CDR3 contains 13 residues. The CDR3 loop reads CASSFSENTEAFF. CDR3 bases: TGCGCCAGCAGCTTCTCAGAGAACACTGAAGCTTTCTTT.

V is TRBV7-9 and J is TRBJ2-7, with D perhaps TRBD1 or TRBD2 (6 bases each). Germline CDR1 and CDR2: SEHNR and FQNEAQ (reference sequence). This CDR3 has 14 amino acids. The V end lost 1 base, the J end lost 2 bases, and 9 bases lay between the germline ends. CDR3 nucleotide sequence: TGTGCCAGCAGCTTAGGGGGGGCCCCCTACGAGCAGTACTTC. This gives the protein CASSLGGAPYEQYF.

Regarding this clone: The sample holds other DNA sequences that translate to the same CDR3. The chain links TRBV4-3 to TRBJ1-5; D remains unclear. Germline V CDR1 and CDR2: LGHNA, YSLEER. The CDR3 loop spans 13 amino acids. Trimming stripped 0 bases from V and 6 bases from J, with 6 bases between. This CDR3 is CASSQDLGQPQHF. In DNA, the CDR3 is TGCGCCAGCAGCCAAGATCTGGGTCAGCCCCAGCATTTT.

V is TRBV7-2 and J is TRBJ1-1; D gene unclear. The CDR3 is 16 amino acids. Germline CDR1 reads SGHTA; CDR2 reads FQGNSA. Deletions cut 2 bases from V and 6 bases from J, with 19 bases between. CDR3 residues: CASSLLFPGEEAEAFF. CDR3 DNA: TGTGCCAGCAGCTTATTGTTCCCCGGGGAGGAGGCTGAAGCTTTCTTT.

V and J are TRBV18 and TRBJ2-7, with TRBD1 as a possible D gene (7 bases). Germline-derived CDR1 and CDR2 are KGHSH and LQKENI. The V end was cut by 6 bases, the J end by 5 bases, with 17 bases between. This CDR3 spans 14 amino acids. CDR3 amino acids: CASSPVRGVHEQYF. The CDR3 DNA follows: TGTGCCAGCTCCCCAGTCAGGGGGGTCCACGAGCAGTACTTC.

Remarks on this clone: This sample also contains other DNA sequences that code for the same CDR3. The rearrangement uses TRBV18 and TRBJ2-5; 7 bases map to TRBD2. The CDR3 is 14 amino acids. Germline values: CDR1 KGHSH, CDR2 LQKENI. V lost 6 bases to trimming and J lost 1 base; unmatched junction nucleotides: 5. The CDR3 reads CASSLGTTQETQYF. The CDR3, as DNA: TGTGCCAGCTCGCTGGGGACTACCCAAGAGACCCAGTACTTC.

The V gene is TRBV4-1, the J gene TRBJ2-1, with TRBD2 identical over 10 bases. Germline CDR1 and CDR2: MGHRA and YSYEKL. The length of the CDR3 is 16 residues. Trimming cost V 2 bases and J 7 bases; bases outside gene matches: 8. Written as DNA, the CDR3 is TGCGCCAGCAGCCAACTAGCGGGAGTCTCTACAAATGAGCAGTTCTTC. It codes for CASSQLAGVSTNEQFF.

CDR3 sequence: CAIKAAGGGDTQYF. The CDR3 nucleotides are TGTGCCATCAAGGCGGCCGGGGGAGGAGATACGCAGTATTTT. J is TRBJ2-3 and V is TRBV10-3; a weak D match, TRBD2 (6 bases). CDR1 is ENHRY and CDR2 is SYGVKD in the germline V gene. This CDR3 has 14 residues. Trimming took 7 bases from V and 5 from J, leaving 16 bases between them.

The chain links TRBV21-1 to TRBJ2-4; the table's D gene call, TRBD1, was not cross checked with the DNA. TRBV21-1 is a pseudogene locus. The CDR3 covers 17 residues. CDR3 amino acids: CASSKTIWLIAKNIQYF. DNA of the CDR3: TGTGCCAGCAGCAAAACCATCTGGCTGATAGCCAAAAACATTCAGTACTTC.

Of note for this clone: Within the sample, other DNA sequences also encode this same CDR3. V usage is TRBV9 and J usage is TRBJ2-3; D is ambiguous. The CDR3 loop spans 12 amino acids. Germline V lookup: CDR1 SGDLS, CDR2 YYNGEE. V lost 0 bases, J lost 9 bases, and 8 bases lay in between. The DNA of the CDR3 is TGTGCCAGCAGCGTAGAAGTGGGGACGCAGTATTTT. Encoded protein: CASSVEVGTQYF. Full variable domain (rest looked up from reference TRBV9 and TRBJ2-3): DSGVTQTPKHLITATGQRVTLRCSPRSGDLSVYWYQQSLDQGLQFLIQYYNGEERAKGNILERFSAQQFPDLHSELNLSSLELGDSALYFCASSVEVGTQYFGPGTRLTVL.

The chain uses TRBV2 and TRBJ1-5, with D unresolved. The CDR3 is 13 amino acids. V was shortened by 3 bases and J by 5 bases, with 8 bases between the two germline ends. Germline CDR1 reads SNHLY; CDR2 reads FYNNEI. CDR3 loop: CASSDEADQPQHF. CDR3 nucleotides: TGTGCCAGCAGTGATGAGGCAGATCAGCCCCAGCATTTT.

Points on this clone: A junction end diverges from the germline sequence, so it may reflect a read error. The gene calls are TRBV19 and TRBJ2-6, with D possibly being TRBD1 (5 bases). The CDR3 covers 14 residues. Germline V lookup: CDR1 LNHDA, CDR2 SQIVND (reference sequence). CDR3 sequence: CASSQGSGANALTF. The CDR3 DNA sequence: TGTGCCAGTAGTCAGGGATCTGGGGCCAACGCCCTGACTTTC.

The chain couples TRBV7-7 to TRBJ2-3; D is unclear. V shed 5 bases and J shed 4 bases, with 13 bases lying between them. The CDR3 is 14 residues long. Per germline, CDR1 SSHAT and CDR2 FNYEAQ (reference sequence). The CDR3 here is CASSPARAPDTQYF. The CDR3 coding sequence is TGTGCCAGCAGCCCGGCTAGGGCCCCAGATACGCAGTATTTT.

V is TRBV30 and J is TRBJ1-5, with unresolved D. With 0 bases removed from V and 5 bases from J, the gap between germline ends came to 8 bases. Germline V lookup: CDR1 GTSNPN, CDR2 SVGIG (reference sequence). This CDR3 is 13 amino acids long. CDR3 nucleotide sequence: TGTGCCTGGAGTGTAACAGCTCATCAGCCCCAGCATTTT. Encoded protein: CAWSVTAHQPQHF.

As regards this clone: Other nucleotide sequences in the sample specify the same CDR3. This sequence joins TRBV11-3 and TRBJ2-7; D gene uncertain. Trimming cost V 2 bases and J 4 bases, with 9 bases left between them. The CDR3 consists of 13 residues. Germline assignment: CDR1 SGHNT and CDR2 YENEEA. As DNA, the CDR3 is TGTGCCAGCAGCTTACGGTCCGGGTACGAGCAGTACTTC. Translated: CASSLRSGYEQYF.

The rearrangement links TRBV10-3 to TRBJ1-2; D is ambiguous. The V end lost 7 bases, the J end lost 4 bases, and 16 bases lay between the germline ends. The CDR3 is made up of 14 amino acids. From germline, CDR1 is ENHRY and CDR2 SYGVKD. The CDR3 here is CAINERETFYGYTF. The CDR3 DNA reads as TGTGCCATCAACGAGAGGGAAACTTTCTATGGCTACACCTTC.

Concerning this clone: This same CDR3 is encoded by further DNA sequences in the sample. The CDR3 sequence is CASREDTDTQYF. As DNA, the CDR3 is TGTGCCAGCAGGGAAGACACAGATACGCAGTATTTT. The rearrangement links TRBV6-5 to TRBJ2-3; D unclear. This CDR3 has 12 residues. The V and J ends lost 6 bases and 2 bases respectively, with 6 bases between them. CDR1 is MNHEY, CDR2 SVGAGI, per germline.

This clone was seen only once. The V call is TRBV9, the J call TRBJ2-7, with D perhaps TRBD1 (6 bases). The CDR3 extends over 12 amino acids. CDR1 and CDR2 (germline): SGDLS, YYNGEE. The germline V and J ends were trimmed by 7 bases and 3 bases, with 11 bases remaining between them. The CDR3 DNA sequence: TGTGCCAGCGCTAGGGACAACTACGAGCAGTACTTC. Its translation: CASARDNYEQYF.

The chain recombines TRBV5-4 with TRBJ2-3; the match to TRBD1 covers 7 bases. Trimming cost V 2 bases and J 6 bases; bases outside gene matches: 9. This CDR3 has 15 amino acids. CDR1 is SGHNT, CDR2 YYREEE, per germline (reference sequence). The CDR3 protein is CASSLPGQLRDTQYF. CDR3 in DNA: TGTGCCAGCAGCTTACCGGGACAGCTCAGGGATACGCAGTATTTT.

The CDR3 reads CASSQVPPQLAAGELFF. The CDR3 DNA is TGCGCCAGCAGCCAAGTGCCCCCCCAGCTAGCGGCCGGGGAGCTGTTTTTT. The chain recombines TRBV4-1 with TRBJ2-2; TRBD2 matches at 7 bases. The CDR3 sequence is 17 residues long. Germline V CDR1 and CDR2: MGHRA, YSYEKL. V was pared by 1 base and J by 6 bases, with 11 bases of the junction left unmatched.